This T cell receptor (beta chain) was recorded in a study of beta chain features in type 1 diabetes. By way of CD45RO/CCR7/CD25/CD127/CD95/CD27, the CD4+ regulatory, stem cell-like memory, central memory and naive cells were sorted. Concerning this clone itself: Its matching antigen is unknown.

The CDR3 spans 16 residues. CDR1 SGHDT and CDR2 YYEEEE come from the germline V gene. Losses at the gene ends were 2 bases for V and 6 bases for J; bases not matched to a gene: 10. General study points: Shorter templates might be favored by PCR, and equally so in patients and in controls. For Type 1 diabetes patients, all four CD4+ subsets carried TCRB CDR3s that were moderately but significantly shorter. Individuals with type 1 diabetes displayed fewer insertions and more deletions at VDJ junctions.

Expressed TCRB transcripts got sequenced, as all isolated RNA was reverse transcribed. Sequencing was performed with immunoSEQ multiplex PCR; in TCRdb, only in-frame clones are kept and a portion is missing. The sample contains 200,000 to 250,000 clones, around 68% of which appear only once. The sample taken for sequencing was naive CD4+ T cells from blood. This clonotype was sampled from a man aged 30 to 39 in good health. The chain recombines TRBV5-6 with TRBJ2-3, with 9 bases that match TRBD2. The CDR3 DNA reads TGTGCCAGCAGCTTTGTAGCGGGAGACGCACAGGATACGCAGTATTTT. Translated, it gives CASSFVAGDAQDTQYF.